This T cell receptor beta chain derives from a study of cytomegalovirus exposure and HLA in healthy donors (dated by TCRdb to 2016 to 2017). A note on the overall study: An earlier analysis of roughly 500 of the donors reported 250 to 350 Gb of sequence data and some 120 million unique TCR beta sequences from about 200 million T cells. An early release that covered about 600 HLA-typed donors contained approximately 300 gigabases of sequencing data and some 87 million unique TCR sequences. Among the roughly 410 genotyped donors, 81% belonged to the genetic ancestry cluster associated with self-reported Caucasian donors. The aim of the study was to test whether cataloging public T cell receptors could identify signatures of past pathogen exposure. Using immunosequencing, the study profiled T cell repertoires from 666 subjects and related those repertoires to cytomegalovirus serostatus. Besides the first cohort of 666 subjects, a separate validation cohort made up of roughly 120 different subjects was used. To predict cytomegalovirus infection status, the study brought together high-throughput TCR immunosequencing, statistical association of individual TCRs with disease status, and machine learning. A later analysis re-analyzed previously published TCR beta repertoires from approximately 670 donors and added high-resolution HLA genotyping to study TCR occurrence patterns. The later analysis used no new phenotypic data to find candidate immune exposures, relying instead on TCR beta sequences and their occurrence across donors. An earlier analysis of 587 of the donors used high-throughput TCR beta sequencing to judge whether each TCR beta V gene segment behaved as functional or pseudogenic. Donor age, sex, ethnicity and CMV serostatus were collected together with the repertoire data. In a later genetic analysis, genome-wide SNP genotypes for about three fifths of the roughly 670 donors were used, and that subset was treated as a discovery cohort. Every discovery cohort repertoire had been produced on one sequencing platform. Both class I and class II loci were covered by HLA typing, at four-digit resolution. Typing coverage varied by locus: roughly 629-640 donors for A, B, C, DRB1 and DQB1; 500 to 550 for DQA1; about 590 for DPA1; around 490 for DPB1. Because of strong linkage in the cohort, a few DR-DQ haplotypes were treated as single units for association and clustering. Among a few hundred genotyped donors of the cohort, an average of roughly 240,000 unique TCR beta nucleotide sequences were sequenced per donor, roughly 18% of them non-productive. Overall study outcomes, separate from this receptor: Compared with equally common non-associated chains, HLA-associated TCR beta chains in a later analysis were more clonally expanded and had lower generation probabilities. In the study, 164 TCR beta chains were listed as associated with cytomegalovirus. In a later genetic analysis, a missense DCLRE1C variant was associated with V-gene and J-gene trimming of TCR beta chains, and the association was replicated in an independent cohort. The authors suggested that the approach could potentially be generalized to other disease states and immunological phenotypes. A later analysis found that TCR association rates varied across HLA loci, with DRB1 alleles showing the most associated TCRs and HLA-C alleles the fewest. This cohort had only TCR beta chains sequenced, and the lack of alpha or paired-chain data limited which features could be detected. Sequencing depth was assumed to be roughly uniform across donors in the presence/absence analyses, though that assumption may not hold. Across donors, most TCR sequences were observed very rarely, whereas some public TCRs were present in many individuals. A cluster of highly shared sequence variants was judged likely to be a technical artifact of the sequencing pipeline. Because counts were too low, some 17 rarely observed V segments, including chromosome 9 orphons, were left out of the earlier analysis of about 500 of the donors. Several of the top co-occurrence clusters appeared to be linked to parvovirus B19, influenza, CMV and Epstein-Barr virus, according to a later analysis. The classifier was reported to diagnose cytomegalovirus status with high specificity and sensitivity in both the original and validation cohorts. Linkage disequilibrium might explain the correlated functional status among segregating V segments, but an unknown experimental factor could not be excluded. HLA typing was unavailable for some donors at each locus, so association tests used only the typed subset. In a later analysis, most CMV-associated TCR beta chains were found to appear HLA-restricted, with HLA associations seemingly driven largely by CMV exposure. Immune exposure information for the cohort was limited to CMV serostatus. Three of the identified cytomegalovirus-associated TCR beta chains were confirmed in vitro to be specific for cytomegalovirus antigens. Strong co-occurrence of HLA alleles, especially DR and DQ, made assigning TCR associations to individual alleles difficult. At a false discovery rate of 0.05, a later analysis linked some 17,000 TCR beta sequences to specific HLA alleles. Some IMGT-functional V segments, including TRBV6-2 and TRBV6-3, could not be told apart with the 87-base-pair reads, so those segments were excluded. In an earlier analysis of a few hundred of the donors, most TCR beta V segments were observed in productive rearrangements about 90% or about 30% of the time, broadly matching IMGT annotations. A further reported finding was that TCR beta sequences accurately predicted the HLA-A and HLA-B alleles for most subjects in the first cohort. A later genetic analysis reported fewer N-insertions in productive TCRs among donors in an Asian-associated ancestry cluster than the 666-donor mean.

About this clone: There is no known antigen for this receptor. No base-level quality is on record; no much larger clone is a single base apart.

In total, fewer than 750 healthy bone marrow donors made up the cohort. At the time of sampling, every cohort member was nominally healthy, though immune exposures that went unrecorded were likely present. The donor was CMV seronegative and belonged to the group of more than 300 seronegative cohort members. Each donor provided a peripheral blood sample, and peripheral blood mononuclear cells were used for TCR beta sequencing. The Qiagen DNeasy Blood Extraction Kit was used to extract genomic DNA from the blood cell samples. Its CDR3 holds 14 amino acids, cysteine through phenylalanine. Only CDR3 DNA remains: 42 bases, in frame from the first base. V and J are trimmed by 5 bases and 7 bases, and the gene matches miss 6 bases of the junction. CDR1 and CDR2 are read off the germline V gene as SGHTA and FQGNSA. The library was prepared using the immunoSEQ multiplex PCR assay. The multiplex PCR relied on a mix of 60 forward primers for TCR Vbeta segments and 13 reverse primers for TCR Jbeta segments. A multiplex PCR assay on genomic DNA amplified the CDR3 region of rearranged TCR beta genes. Amplified TCR beta libraries were sequenced as 87-base-pair reads on the Illumina HiSeq System. The paper's processing steps were these. A later analysis counted 65 million to 90 million unique TCR beta chains across the 550 to 700 repertoires, and 10 million to 12 million of these chains were shared by at least two donors. To remove PCR and sequencing errors, raw reads were error-corrected and collapsed into unique sequences using a nearest-neighbor algorithm that merged closely related sequences. To assign V, D and J gene segments, CDR3 sequences were aligned to IMGT reference sequences. For a sequence to be retained, a match of at least six nucleotides to both a V gene segment and a J gene segment was required. Rearrangements were called productive when the CDR3 lacked stop codons and stayed in frame with V and J; all others were non-productive. Following IMGT convention, CDR3 was defined as the stretch from the second conserved V-encoded cysteine to the conserved J-encoded phenylalanine. In an earlier analysis of more than 550 of the donors, sequences lacking an unambiguous match to a single V gene segment were excluded. In an earlier analysis of approximately 500 of the donors, a V segment was called functional when productive rearrangements were above 56.7%, and segregating when the standard deviation between donors exceeded 5%. To diagnose cytomegalovirus status from the catalog of TCR beta chain sequences, a statistical classification framework was built. V and J gene assignment, in a later analysis, came from comparing TCR nucleotide sequences with IMGT/GENE-DB human TR gene sequences. Using the TCRdist pipeline, a later analysis assigned CDR3 sequences along with most-parsimonious VDJ recombination scenarios. A later analysis defined each TCR beta chain by its CDR3 amino acid sequence plus V-gene family, and excluded reads lacking a unique V-gene family. A later analysis removed 592 highly shared, low-generation-probability nucleotide sequences to deal with suspected cross-contamination and a sequencing artifact. In a later analysis, a clonal expansion index for each public chain was calculated from normalized within-repertoire ranks of inferred template counts. Generation probabilities in a later analysis came from a VDJ recombination model fitted to out-of-frame rearrangements, and those results were checked against IGoR. Hypergeometric tests were used in a later analysis to score TCR-TCR, TCR-HLA and TCR-CMV co-occurrence, with a repertoire-size bias correction applied to the TCR pairs. A later analysis estimated false discovery rates by permuting HLA or CMV assignments 20 times. In a later analysis, co-occurring TCRs were grouped using DBSCAN, with TCRdist sequence similarity added in when clustering inside HLA-allele-positive subsets. For co-occurrence clustering, repertoires with fewer than 30,000 or more than 120,000 public chains were excluded, along with roughly five repertoires with anomalous nucleotide sharing. TCRdb stores this immuneACCESS table with in-frame sequences only. Part of the clones is absent; in the studies checked, under half of the shortfall reflects unresolved V genes, and no reason is known for the rest. Clone size and the V and J calls come from that table; the DNA yielded D and trimming. For this sample there are under 150,000 clones; 80% appear just once. The top ten hold 5.1% of the sample.

The V and J segments used are TRBV7-2 and TRBJ2-5; the central 11 bases match TRBD2. This receptor was taken from a male donor in good health and CMV-seronegative. The sequencing input was PBMCs. Here the CDR3 is given as CASSTSSGGTTQYF. The DNA sequence is given as TGTGCCAGCAGCACATCTAGCGGGGGGACGACCCAGTACTTC.